This T cell receptor (beta chain) was recovered during a study of T cells in Graves' hyperthyroidism and ophthalmopathy. Study-wide background: It was at initial diagnosis, before any treatment, that peripheral blood was collected.

This clonotype was detected ten times or more. Its antigen is not known. Points from the study as a whole: The model made its ophthalmopathy prediction, and onset followed a median about 6.8 months later. Patients with ophthalmopathy were separated from those with stable hyperthyroidism by a 13 V-J model.

Amplification of TCR beta CDR3 regions used RNA as the template. The TCR CDR3 first-round RT-PCR relied on the HTBI primer set. TCRdb independently ran MiXCR on the multiplex PCR reads; one entry per CDR3 protein. Here the sample spans some 210,000 distinct CDR3 sequences, about a sixth being singletons. This receptor was identified in a man aged 45-65 years with Graves' hyperthyroidism. Specimen: blood.

The CDR3 here is CASSFPYNEQFF. The CDR3 coding sequence is TGTGCCAGCAGCTTTCCCTACAATGAGCAGTTCTTC. The chain is built from TRBV7-9 and TRBJ2-1; D call uncertain. Germline assignment: CDR1 SEHNR and CDR2 FQNEAQ (reference sequence). Trimming left V 3 bases short and J 2 bases short, with 2 bases between. The CDR3 spans 12 residues.